This TCR beta chain was obtained from a study of cytomegalovirus exposure and HLA in healthy donors. Notes on the study in general: The study put roughly 160 TCR beta chains on its list as cytomegalovirus-associated. Later analysis suggested links between common viral pathogens and several top significant clusters. Within a later analysis, the majority of CMV-associated TCR beta chains appeared HLA-restricted.

With 60 Vbeta and 13 Jbeta primers, the PCR was carried out. The assay was immunoSEQ multiplex PCR, and TCRdb's table has in-frame clones only and misses some. The data show around 200,000 clones, more than 65% seen once. Remarks on this clone: Its antigen is unknown.

The V end lost 2 bases, the J end lost 4 bases, and 9 bases lay between the germline ends. This CDR3 spans 14 amino acids. Germline V CDR1 and CDR2: MNHEY, SVGAGI. Donors counted as nominally healthy when sampled, yet unrecorded immune exposures were likely. The rearrangement links TRBV6-5 to TRBJ1-5; D might be TRBD1 (5 bases). The sample was PBMCs. The receptor was isolated from a woman in her 30s in good health and CMV-seropositive. Here the CDR3 DNA reads TGTGCCAGCAGTTACCCCGGGGGAAATCAGCCCCAGCATTTT. Its translation: CASSYPGGNQPQHF.